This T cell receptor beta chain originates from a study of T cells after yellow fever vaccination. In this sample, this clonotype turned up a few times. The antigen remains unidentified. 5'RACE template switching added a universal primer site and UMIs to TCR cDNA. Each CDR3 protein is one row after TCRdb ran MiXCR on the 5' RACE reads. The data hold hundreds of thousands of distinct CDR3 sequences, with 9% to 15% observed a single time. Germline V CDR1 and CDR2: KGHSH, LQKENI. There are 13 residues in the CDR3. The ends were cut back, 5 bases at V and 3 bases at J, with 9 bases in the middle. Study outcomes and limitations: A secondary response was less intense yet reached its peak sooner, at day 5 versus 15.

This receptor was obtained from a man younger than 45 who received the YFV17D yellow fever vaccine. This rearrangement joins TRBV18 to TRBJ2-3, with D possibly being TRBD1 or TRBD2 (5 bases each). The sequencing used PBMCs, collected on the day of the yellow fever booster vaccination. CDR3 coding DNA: TGTGCCAGCTCAGGGGACGAGACAGATACGCAGTATTTT. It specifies CASSGDETDTQYF.